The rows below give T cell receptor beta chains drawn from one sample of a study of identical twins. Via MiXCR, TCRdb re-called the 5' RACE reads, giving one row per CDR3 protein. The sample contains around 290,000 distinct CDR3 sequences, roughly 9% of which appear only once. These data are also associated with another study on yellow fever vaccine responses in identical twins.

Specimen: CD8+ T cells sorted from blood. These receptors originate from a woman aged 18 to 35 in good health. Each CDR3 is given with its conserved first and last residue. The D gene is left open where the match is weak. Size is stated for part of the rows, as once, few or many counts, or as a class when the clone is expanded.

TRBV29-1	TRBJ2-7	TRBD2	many	CSVGKASGSYEQYF	TGCAGCGTTGGGAAGGCTAGCGGGAGTTACGAGCAGTACTTC
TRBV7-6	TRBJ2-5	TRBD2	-	CASSPPGLAGGGGETQYF	TGTGCCAGCAGTCCTCCCGGACTAGCGGGGGGGGGTGGAGAGACCCAGTACTTC
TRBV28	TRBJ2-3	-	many	CASSPPVGRRDTQYF	TGTGCCAGCAGTCCACCCGTCGGGAGACGCGATACGCAGTATTTT
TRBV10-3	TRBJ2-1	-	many	CAITETRNNEQFF	TGTGCCATAACCGAAACTAGAAACAATGAGCAGTTCTTC
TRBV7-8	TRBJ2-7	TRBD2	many	CASSLPTSGPYEQYF	TGTGCCAGCAGCCTCCCGACTAGCGGACCCTACGAGCAGTACTTC
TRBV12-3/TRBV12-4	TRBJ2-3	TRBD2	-	CASRALAGAQIRQYF	TGTGCCAGCAGGGCCCTAGCGGGAGCCCAGATTAGGCAGTATTTT
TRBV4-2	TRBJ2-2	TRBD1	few	CASSQDRGRTGPYTGELFF	TGTGCCAGCAGCCAAGATCGAGGGCGGACAGGGCCCTACACCGGGGAGCTGTTTTTT
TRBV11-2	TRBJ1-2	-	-	CASSLVVDAPNTF	TGTGCCAGCAGCTTAGTCGTCGATGCCCCTAACACCTTC
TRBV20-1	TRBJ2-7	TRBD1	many	CSARSSSIGDRDLYEQYF	TGCAGTGCTAGATCCAGCAGCATAGGGGACAGGGACCTCTACGAGCAGTACTTC
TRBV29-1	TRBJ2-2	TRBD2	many	CSVEGGLVAGELFF	TGCAGCGTTGAGGGGGGACTAGTCGCCGGGGAGCTGTTTTTT
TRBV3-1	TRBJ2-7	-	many	CASSQDIAGWHSYEQYF	TGTGCCAGCAGCCAAGATATCGCAGGGTGGCATTCGTACGAGCAGTACTTC
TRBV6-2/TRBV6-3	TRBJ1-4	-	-	CASSYQGENNEKLFF	TGTGCCAGCAGTTACCAAGGGGAAAATAATGAAAAACTGTTTTTT
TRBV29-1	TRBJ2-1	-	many	CSVQVGNEQFF	TGCAGCGTTCAGGTCGGCAATGAGCAGTTCTTC
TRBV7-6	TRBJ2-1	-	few	CASSLRDNEQFF	TGTGCCAGCAGCTTAAGAGACAATGAGCAGTTCTTC
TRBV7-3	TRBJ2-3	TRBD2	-	CASSLIGSGAGELTDTQYF	TGTGCCAGCAGCTTAATCGGTAGCGGGGCGGGGGAGTTAACAGATACGCAGTATTTT
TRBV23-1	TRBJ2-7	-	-	CASSQSDFWRGYEQYF	TGCGCCAGCAGTCAATCGGACTTTTGGAGGGGTTACGAGCAGTACTTC
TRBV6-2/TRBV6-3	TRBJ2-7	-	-	CASSPVAHEQYF	TGTGCCAGCAGTCCCGTGGCCCACGAGCAGTACTTC
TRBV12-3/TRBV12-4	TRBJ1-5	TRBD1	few	CASSLRTGRDQPQHF	TGTGCCAGCAGTCTTCGGACAGGAAGGGATCAGCCCCAGCATTTT
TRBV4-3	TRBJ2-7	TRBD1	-	CASSQRGQGFYEQYF	TGCGCCAGCAGCCAGCGCGGACAGGGTTTCTACGAGCAGTACTTC
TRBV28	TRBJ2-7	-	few	CASSQGGGLRYF	TGTGCCAGCAGTCAGGGGGGCGGATTGCGGTACTTC
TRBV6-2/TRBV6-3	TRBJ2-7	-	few	CASSVSGEQYF	TGTGCCAGCAGTGTCAGTGGTGAGCAGTACTTC
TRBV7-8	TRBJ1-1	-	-	CASSTGGAHTEAFF	TGTGCCAGCAGCACCGGGGGGGCGCACACTGAAGCTTTCTTT
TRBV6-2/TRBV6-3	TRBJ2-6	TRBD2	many	CASSQRGGSGANVLTF	TGTGCCAGCAGTCAGCGGGGGGGCTCTGGGGCCAACGTCCTGACTTTC
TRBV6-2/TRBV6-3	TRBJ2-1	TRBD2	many	CASSPSGDYNEQFF	TGTGCCAGCAGTCCTAGCGGAGACTACAATGAGCAGTTCTTC
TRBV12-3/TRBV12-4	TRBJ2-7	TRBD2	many	CASRAGGSYEQYF	TGTGCCAGCAGGGCGGGAGGATCCTACGAGCAGTACTTC
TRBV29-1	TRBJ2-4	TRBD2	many	CSVEGIGEGIQYF	TGCAGCGTTGAAGGTATAGGGGAGGGCATTCAGTACTTC
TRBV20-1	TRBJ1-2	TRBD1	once	CSASKGQSYGYTF	TGCAGTGCTTCAAAGGGACAGAGCTATGGCTACACCTTC
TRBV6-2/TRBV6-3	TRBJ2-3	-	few	CASSYIDTQYF	TGTGCCAGCAGTTACATCGATACGCAGTATTTT
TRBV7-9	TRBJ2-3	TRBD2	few	CASSSPFPGLAGSSTDTQYF	TGTGCCAGCAGCTCCCCCTTTCCGGGACTAGCAGGATCTAGCACAGATACGCAGTATTTT
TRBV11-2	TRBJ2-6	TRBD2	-	CASSTPTSGSSGANVLTF	TGTGCCAGCAGCACCCCGACTAGCGGGTCCTCTGGGGCCAACGTCCTGACTTTC
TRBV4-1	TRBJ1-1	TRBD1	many	CASSQDLPPVWDRGVNTEAFF	TGCGCCAGCAGCCAAGATTTGCCCCCCGTGTGGGACAGGGGTGTGAACACTGAAGCTTTCTTT
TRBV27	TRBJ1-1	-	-	CASSSLTGWTEAFF	TGTGCCAGCAGTTCTCTAACAGGGTGGACTGAAGCTTTCTTT
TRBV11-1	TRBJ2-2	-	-	CASSLISSASLSIGELFF	TGTGCCAGCAGCTTAATCTCCTCGGCTAGTCTTTCTATCGGGGAGCTGTTTTTT